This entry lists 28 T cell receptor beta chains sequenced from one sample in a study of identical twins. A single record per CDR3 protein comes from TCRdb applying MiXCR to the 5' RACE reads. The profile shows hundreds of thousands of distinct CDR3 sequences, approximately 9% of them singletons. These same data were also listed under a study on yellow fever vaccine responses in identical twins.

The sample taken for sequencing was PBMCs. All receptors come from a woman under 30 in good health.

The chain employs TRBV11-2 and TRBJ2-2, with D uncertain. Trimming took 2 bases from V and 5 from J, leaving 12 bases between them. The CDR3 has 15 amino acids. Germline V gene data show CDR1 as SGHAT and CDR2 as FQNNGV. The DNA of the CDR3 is TGTGCCAGCAGCTTAATCGCCGACGGGACCGGGGAGCTGTTTTTT. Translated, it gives CASSLIADGTGELFF. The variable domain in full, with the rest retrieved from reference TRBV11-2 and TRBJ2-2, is EAGVAQSPRYKIIEKRQSVAFWCNPISGHATLYWYQQILGQGPKLLIQFQNNGVVDDSQLPKDRFSAERLKGVDSTLKIQPAKLEDSAVYLCASSLIADGTGELFFGEGSRLTVL.

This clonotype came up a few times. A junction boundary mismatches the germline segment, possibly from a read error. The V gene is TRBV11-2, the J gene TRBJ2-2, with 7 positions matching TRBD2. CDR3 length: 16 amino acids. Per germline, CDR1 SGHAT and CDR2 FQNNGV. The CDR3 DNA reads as TGTGCCAGCAGCCTAGAACCCGGACTAGTCCCCGGGGAGCTGTTTTTT. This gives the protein CASSLEPGLVPGELFF.

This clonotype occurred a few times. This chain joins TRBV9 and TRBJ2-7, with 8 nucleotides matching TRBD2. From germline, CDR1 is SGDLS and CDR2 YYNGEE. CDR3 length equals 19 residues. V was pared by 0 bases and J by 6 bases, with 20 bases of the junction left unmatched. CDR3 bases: TGTGCCAGCAGCGTAGAAGGCGGGAGGCCCCTAAGGGGAAGTTGCGAGCAGTACTTC. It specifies CASSVEGGRPLRGSCEQYF. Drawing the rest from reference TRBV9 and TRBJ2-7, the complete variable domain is DSGVTQTPKHLITATGQRVTLRCSPRSGDLSVYWYQQSLDQGLQFLIQYYNGEERAKGNILERFSAQQFPDLHSELNLSSLELGDSALYFCASSVEGGRPLRGSCEQYFGPGTRLTVT.

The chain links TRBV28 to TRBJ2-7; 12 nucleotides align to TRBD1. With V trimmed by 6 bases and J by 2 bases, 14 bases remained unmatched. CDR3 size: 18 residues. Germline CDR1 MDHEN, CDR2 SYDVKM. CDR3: CASSQQLTGTGGTYEQYF. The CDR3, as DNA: TGTGCCAGCAGCCAACAATTAACCGGGACAGGGGGCACCTACGAGCAGTACTTC.

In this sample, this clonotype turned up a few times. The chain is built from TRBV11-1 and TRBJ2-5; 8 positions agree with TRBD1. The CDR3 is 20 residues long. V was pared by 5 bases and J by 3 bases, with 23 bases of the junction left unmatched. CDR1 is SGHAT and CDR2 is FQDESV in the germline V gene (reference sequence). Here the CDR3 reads CASSPKTGVNHAIIKETQYF. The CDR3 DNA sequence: TGTGCCAGCAGCCCCAAGACAGGGGTCAACCACGCAATTATAAAAGAGACCCAGTACTTC. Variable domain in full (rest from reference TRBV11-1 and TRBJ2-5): EAEVAQSPRYKITEKSQAVAFWCDPISGHATLYWYRQILGQGPELLVQFQDESVVDDSQLPKDRFSAERLKGVDSTLKIQPAELGDSAMYLCASSPKTGVNHAIIKETQYFGPGTRLLVL.

CDR3 amino acids: CASSFQPTGGQFF. As DNA, the CDR3 is TGTGCCAGCAGTTTCCAACCCACAGGGGGGCAGTTCTTC. The rearrangement joins TRBV12-3 or TRBV12-4 to TRBJ2-1; TRBD1 aligns across 8 bases. This CDR3 contains 13 residues. The ends lost 3 bases at V and 12 bases at J; junction bases unmatched: 7.

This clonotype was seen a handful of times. The CDR3 region has the DNA TGCAGTGCTAGTGGGACTAGCGGGAGCCAGTTGTTTGGTGAGCAGTTCTTC. As protein: CSASGTSGSQLFGEQFF. The chain carries TRBV20-1 and TRBJ2-1; TRBD2 agrees at 14 bases. The CDR3 sequence is 17 residues long. Germline V lookup: CDR1 DFQATT, CDR2 SNEGSKA (reference sequence). V shed 3 bases, J shed 9 bases, and the junction held 13 bases outside the gene matches.

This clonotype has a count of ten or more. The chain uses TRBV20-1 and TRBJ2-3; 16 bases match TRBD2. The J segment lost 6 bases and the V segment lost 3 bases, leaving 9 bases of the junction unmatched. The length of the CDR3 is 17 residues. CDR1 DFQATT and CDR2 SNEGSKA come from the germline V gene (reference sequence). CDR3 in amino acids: CSARVTLGLAGGDTQYF. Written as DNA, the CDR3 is TGCAGTGCTAGGGTTACCCTGGGACTAGCGGGAGGGGATACGCAGTATTTT.

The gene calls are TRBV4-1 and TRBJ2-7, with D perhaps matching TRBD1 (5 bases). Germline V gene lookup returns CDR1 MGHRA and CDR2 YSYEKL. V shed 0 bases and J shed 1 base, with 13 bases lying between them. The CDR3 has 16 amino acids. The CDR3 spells CASSQEPGRDSYEQYF. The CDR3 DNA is TGCGCCAGCAGCCAAGAACCAGGCAGGGATTCCTACGAGCAGTACTTC.

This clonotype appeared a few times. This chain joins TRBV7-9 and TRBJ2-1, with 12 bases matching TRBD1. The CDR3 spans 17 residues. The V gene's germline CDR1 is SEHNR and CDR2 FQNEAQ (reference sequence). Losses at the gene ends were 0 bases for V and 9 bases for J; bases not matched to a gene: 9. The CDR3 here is CASSLAAGTGGEGEQFF. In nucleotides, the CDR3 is TGTGCCAGCAGCTTAGCCGCAGGGACAGGGGGCGAAGGTGAGCAGTTCTTC.

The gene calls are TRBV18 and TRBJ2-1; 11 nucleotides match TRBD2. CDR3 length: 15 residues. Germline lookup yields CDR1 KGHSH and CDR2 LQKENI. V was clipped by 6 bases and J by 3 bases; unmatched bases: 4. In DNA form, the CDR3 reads TGTGCCAGCTCGGAGACTAGCGGGGTCTACAATGAGCAGTTCTTC. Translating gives CASSETSGVYNEQFF.

This CDR3 is CASSLGPAGRSLSTDTQYF. Written as DNA, the CDR3 is TGTGCCAGCAGCTTGGGGCCGGCGGGAAGGTCCCTTAGCACAGATACGCAGTATTTT. V gene TRBV5-4 combines with J gene TRBJ2-3; perhaps TRBD2 as D (6 bases). From germline, CDR1 is SGHNT and CDR2 YYREEE (reference sequence). The CDR3 is 19 amino acids. V gave up 0 bases and J gave up 0 bases, with 20 bases separating them.

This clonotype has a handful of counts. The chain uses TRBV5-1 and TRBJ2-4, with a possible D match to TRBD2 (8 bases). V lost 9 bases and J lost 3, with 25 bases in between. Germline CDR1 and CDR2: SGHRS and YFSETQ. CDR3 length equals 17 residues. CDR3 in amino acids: CANNWAGGPGGKNIQYF. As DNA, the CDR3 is TGCGCCAACAACTGGGCGGGAGGACCAGGGGGCAAAAACATTCAGTACTTC.

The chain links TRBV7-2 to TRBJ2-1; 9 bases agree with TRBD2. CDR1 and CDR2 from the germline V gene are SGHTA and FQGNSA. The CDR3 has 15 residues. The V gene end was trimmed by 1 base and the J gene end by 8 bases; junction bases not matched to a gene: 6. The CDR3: CASSLGDSGSDEQFF. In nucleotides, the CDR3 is TGTGCCAGCAGCTTAGGAGATAGCGGGAGTGATGAGCAGTTCTTC.

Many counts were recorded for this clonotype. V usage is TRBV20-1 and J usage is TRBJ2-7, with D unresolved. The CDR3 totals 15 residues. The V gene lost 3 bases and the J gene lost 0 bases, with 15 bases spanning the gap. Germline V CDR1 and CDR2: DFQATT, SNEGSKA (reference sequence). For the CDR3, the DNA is TGCAGTGCTAGGGACCTCAGGAGAACCTCCTACGAGCAGTACTTC. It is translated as CSARDLRRTSYEQYF.

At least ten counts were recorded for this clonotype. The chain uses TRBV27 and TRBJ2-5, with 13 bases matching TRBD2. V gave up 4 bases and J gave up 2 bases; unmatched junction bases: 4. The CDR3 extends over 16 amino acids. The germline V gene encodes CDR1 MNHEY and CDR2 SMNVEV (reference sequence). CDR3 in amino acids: CASSSRLAGGQETQYF. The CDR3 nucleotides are TGTGCCAGCAGTTCCAGACTAGCGGGGGGTCAAGAGACCCAGTACTTC.

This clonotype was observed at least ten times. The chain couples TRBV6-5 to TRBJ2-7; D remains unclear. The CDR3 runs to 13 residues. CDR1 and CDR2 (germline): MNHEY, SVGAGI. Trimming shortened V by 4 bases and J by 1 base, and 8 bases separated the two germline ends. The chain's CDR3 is CASSSSVSYEQYF. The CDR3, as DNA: TGTGCCAGCAGTTCGTCAGTGTCCTACGAGCAGTACTTC.

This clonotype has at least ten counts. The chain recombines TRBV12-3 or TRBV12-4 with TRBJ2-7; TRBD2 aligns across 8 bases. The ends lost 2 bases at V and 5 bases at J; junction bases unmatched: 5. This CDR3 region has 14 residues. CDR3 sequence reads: CASSLRGGLDEQYF. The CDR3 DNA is TGTGCCAGCAGTTTACGGGGGGGCTTGGACGAGCAGTACTTC.

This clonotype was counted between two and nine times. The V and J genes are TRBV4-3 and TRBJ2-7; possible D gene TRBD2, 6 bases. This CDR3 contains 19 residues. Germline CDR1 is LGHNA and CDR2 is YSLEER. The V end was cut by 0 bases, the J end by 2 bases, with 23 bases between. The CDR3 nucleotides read TGCGCCAGCAGCCAAGAGGTTGTGGTGGGCGGGACCTCAACCTACGAGCAGTACTTC. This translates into CASSQEVVVGGTSTYEQYF.

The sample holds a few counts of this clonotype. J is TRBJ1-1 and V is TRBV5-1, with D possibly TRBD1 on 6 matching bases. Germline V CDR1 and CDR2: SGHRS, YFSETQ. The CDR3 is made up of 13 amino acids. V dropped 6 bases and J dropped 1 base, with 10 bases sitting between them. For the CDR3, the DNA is TGCGCCAGCAAGGGGGGCAGGAACACTGAAGCTTTCTTT. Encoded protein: CASKGGRNTEAFF.

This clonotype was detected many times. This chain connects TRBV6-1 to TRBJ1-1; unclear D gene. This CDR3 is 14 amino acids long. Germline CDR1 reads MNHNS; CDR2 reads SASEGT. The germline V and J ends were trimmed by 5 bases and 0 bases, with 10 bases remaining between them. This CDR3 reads CASSPQIMNTEAFF. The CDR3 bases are TGTGCCAGCAGTCCGCAGATCATGAACACTGAAGCTTTCTTT.

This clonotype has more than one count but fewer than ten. DNA for the CDR3: TGTGCCACCAGTGATGTCGGTTCTCAAGAGACCCAGTACTTC. Encoded protein: CATSDVGSQETQYF. J is TRBJ2-5 and V is TRBV24-1; D gene ambiguous. Trimming pared 3 bases from V and 2 bases from J, leaving 9 bases between. Germline V CDR1 and CDR2: KGHDR, SFDVKD. The CDR3 consists of 14 residues.

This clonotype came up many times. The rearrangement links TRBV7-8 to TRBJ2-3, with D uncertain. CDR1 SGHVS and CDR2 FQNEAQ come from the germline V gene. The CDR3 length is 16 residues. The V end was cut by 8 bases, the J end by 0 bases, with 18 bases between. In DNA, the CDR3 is TGTGCCAGCGGGCCGGTCTGGGAATCTAGCACAGATACGCAGTATTTT. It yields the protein CASGPVWESSTDTQYF.

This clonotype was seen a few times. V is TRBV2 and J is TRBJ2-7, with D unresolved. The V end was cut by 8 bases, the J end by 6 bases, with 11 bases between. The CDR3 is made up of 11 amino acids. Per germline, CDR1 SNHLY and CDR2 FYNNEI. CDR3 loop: CASGALPEQYF. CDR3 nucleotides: TGTGCCAGCGGCGCTCTCCCCGAGCAGTACTTC.

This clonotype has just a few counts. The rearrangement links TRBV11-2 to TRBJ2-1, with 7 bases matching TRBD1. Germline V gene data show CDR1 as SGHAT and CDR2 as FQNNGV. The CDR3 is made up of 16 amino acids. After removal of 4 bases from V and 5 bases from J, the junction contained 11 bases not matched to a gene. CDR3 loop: CASSSPVTGADNEQFF. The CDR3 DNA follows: TGTGCCAGCAGCTCCCCCGTTACAGGGGCCGACAATGAGCAGTTCTTC.

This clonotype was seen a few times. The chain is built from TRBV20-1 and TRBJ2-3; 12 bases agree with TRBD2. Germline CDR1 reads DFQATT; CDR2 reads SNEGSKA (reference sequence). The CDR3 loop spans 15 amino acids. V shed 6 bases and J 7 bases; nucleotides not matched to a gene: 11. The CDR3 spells CSAQPSGGVIYTQYF. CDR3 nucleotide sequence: TGCAGTGCGCAACCTAGCGGGGGGGTGATTTATACGCAGTATTTT.

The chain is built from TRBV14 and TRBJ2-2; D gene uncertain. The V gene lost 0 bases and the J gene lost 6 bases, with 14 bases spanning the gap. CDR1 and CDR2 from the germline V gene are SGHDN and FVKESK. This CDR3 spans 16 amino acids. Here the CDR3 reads CASSQDGRTGAGELFF. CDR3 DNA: TGTGCCAGCAGCCAAGACGGGCGTACTGGAGCCGGGGAGCTGTTTTTT.

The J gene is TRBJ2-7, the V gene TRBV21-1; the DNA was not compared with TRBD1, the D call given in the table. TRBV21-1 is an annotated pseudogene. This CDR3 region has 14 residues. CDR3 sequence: CASSRRTVTYEQYF. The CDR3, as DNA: TGTGCCAGCAGCAGGAGGACAGTCACCTACGAGCAGTACTTC.